A selection of T cell receptor beta chains follows, all from one sample in a study of CD8+ T cells in alopecia areata. Only in-frame clones appear in the TCRdb table, and some are missing; sequencing was by immunoSEQ multiplex PCR. Altogether approximately 5,400 clones are present, about two thirds being singletons, with the ten largest covering about 12%. This sample comprised skin, obtained at week 24, from a patient treated with tofacitinib. The receptors were sampled from a human donor with alopecia areata. CDR3s include the opening cysteine and the closing phenylalanine or tryptophan. The D gene is left open where the match is weak. Rows may omit the clone size; those that give it use once, few, many or a size class.

>NA|TRBJ2-1|TRBV9|TRBD2
TGTGCCAGCAGCCTTAGCGGGAGCTCCTACAATGAGCAGTTCTTC
CASSLSGSSYNEQFF
>NA|TRBJ1-4|TRBV2|TRBD1
TGTGCCAGCAGTGGGGCTCAGACAGGGCTGGAAAAACTGTTTTTT
CASSGAQTGLEKLFF
>NA|TRBJ1-4|TRBV27|NA
TGTGCCAGCAGTCCGCTGACTGGGGTGTACCGTGAAAAACTGTTTTTT
CASSPLTGVYREKLFF
>NA|TRBJ2-7|TRBV18|NA
TGTGCCAGCTCACCACAAGTAAGCTCCTACGAGCAGTACTTC
CASSPQVSSYEQYF
>NA|TRBJ2-1|TRBV25-1|TRBD2
TGTGCCAGCAGTGACCCTAGCGGGGGTGACAATGAGCAGTTCTTC
CASSDPSGGDNEQFF
>NA|TRBJ1-4|TRBV4-3|NA
TGCGCCAGCAGCCGGTCAACTAATGAAAAACTGTTTTTT
CASSRSTNEKLFF
>NA|TRBJ2-7|TRBV19|NA
TGTGCCAGTAGTATCGGAGCCTACGAGCAGTACTTC
CASSIGAYEQYF
>once|TRBJ2-7|TRBV30|TRBD1
TGTGCCTGGAATCTTGATTACAGGGGCAACGAGCAGTACTTC
CAWNLDYRGNEQYF
>NA|TRBJ2-7|TRBV6-4|TRBD1
TGTGCCAGCAGTGACGGACAGGTTTCCTACGAGCAGTACTTC
CASSDGQVSYEQYF
>NA|TRBJ1-6|TRBV2|NA
TGTGCCAGCAGTGATGGACAACGGGGTTCACCCCTCCACTTT
CASSDGQRGSPLHF
>NA|TRBJ1-3|TRBV30|NA
TGTGCCTGGAGTTACCCAAACTTCGGGGCGGGGGGAAACACCATATATTTT
CAWSYPNFGAGGNTIYF
>NA|TRBJ2-3|TRBV7-2|TRBD2
TGTGCCAGCAGCTTATTATCTAGCGGGGGCCTCAGCACAGATACGCAGTATTTT
CASSLLSSGGLSTDTQYF
>few|TRBJ2-3|TRBV7-3|NA
TGTGCCAGCAGCCGTCAAAGGGCGCCAGATACGCAGTATTTT
CASSRQRAPDTQYF
>NA|TRBJ1-6|TRBV9|NA
TGTGCCAGCAGCGTGTATAATTCACCCCTCCACTTT
CASSVYNSPLHF
>once|TRBJ2-2|TRBV19|NA
TGTGCCAGCAGGGATTTAGGGGAGCTGTTTTTT
CASRDLGELFF
>NA|TRBJ2-7|TRBV7-2|NA
TGTGCCAGCAGTCGACCCTTGTGGACAGATTACGAGCAGTACTTC
CASSRPLWTDYEQYF
>NA|TRBJ2-6|TRBV2|NA
TGTGCCAGCACAGAGGACGCCTCTGGGGCCAACGTCCTGACTTTC
CASTEDASGANVLTF
>once|TRBJ2-3|TRBV6-5|NA
TGTGCCAGCAGTTACAGGCAGGCCCCTACGCAGTATTTT
CASSYRQAPTQYF
>NA|TRBJ2-7|TRBV13|TRBD2
TGTGCCAGCAGCCCATACCCCCGCAGGGAGGGCTACGAGCAGTACTTC
CASSPYPRREGYEQYF
>NA|TRBJ1-6|TRBV6-5|NA
TGTGCCAGCAGTTACGACGGAACGGGCCTAGATTCACCCCTCCACTTT
CASSYDGTGLDSPLHF
>NA|TRBJ1-6|TRBV7-6|NA
TGTGCCAGCAGTCAACTAATGAGGGGCAATTCACCCCTCCACTTT
CASSQLMRGNSPLHF
>NA|TRBJ2-3|TRBV19|NA
TGTGCCAGTAGTCCTGGGGGGAGGAGCACAGATACGCAGTATTTT
CASSPGGRSTDTQYF
>NA|TRBJ1-1|TRBV11-2|TRBD1
TGTGCCAGCAGCTCCTCTGACAGGGCCACTGAAGCTTTCTTT
CASSSSDRATEAFF
>NA|TRBJ2-7|TRBV11-2|NA
TGTGCCAGCAGCTTAGATCGGGGCGAGCAGTACTTC
CASSLDRGEQYF
>once|TRBJ1-1|TRBV2|TRBD1
TGTGCCAGCAGCCAAGGGGGCGGCACTGAAGCTTTCTTT
CASSQGGGTEAFF
>NA|TRBJ1-3|TRBV30|NA
TGTGCCTGTCCCGGACGCAAGCTCGGCTCTGGAAACACCATATATTTT
CACPGRKLGSGNTIYF